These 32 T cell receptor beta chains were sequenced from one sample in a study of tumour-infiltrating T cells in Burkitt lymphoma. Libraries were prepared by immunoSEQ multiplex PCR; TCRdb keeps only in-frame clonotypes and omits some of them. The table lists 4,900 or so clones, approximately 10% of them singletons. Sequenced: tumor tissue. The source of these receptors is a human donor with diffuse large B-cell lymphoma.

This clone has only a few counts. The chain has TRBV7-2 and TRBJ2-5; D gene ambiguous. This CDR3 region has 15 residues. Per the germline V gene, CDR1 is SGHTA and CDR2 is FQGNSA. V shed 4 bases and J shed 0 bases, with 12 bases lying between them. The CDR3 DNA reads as TGTGCCAGCAGCTCCAGACGGGCGTACCAAGAGACCCAGTACTTC. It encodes CASSSRRAYQETQYF.

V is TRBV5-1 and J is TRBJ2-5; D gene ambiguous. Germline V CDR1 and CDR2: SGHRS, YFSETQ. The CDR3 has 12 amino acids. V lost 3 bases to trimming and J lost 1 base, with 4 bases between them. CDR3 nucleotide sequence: TGCGCCAGCAGCTCTGGCCAAGAGACCCAGTACTTC. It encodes CASSSGQETQYF.

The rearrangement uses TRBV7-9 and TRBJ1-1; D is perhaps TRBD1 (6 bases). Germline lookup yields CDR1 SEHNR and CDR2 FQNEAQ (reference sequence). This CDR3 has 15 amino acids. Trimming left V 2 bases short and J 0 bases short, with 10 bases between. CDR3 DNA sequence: TGTGCCAGCAGCTTAACCGGGACACTGAACACTGAAGCTTTCTTT. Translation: CASSLTGTLNTEAFF. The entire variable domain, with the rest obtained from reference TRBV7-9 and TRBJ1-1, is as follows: DTGVSQNPRHKITKRGQNVTFRCDPISEHNRLYWYRQTLGQGPEFLTYFQNEAQLEKSRLLSDRFSAERPKGSFSTLEIQRTEQGDSAMYLCASSLTGTLNTEAFFGQGTRLTVV.

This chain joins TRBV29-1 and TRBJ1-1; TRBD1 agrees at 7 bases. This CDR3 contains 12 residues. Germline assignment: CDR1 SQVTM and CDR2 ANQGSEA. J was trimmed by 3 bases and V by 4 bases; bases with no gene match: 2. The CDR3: CSVGQGYTEAFF. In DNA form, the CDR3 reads TGCAGCGTTGGACAGGGTTACACTGAAGCTTTCTTT.

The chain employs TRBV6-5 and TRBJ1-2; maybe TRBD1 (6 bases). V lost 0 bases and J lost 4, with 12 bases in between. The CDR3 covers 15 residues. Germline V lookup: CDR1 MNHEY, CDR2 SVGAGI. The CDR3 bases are TGTGCCAGCAGTTACTCGGGGGAAGGGGGCTATGGCTACACCTTC. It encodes CASSYSGEGGYGYTF.

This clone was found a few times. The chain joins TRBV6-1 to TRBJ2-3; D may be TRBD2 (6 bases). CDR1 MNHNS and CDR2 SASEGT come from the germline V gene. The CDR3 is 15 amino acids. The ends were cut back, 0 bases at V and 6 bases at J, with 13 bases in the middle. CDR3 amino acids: CASSEAAGPRDTQYF. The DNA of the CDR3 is TGTGCCAGCAGTGAAGCGGCGGGGCCTCGGGATACGCAGTATTTT.

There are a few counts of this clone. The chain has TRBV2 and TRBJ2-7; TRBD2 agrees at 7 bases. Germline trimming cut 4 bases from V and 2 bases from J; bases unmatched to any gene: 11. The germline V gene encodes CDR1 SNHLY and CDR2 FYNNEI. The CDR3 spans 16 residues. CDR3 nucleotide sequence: TGTGCCAGCAGTGGGGTCGAACGGGGGGACCCCTACGAGCAGTACTTC. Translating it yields CASSGVERGDPYEQYF. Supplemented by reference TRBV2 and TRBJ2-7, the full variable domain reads EPEVTQTPSHQVTQMGQEVILRCVPISNHLYFYWYRQILGQKVEFLVSFYNNEISEKSEIFDDQFSVERPDGSNFTLKIRSTKLEDSAMYFCASSGVERGDPYEQYFGPGTRLTVT.

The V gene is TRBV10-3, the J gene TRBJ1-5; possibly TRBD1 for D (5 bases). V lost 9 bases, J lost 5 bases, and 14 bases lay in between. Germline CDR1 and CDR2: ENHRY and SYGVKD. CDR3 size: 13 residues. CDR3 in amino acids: CAIHAGPDQPQHF. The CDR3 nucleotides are TGTGCCATTCATGCAGGGCCGGATCAGCCCCAGCATTTT.

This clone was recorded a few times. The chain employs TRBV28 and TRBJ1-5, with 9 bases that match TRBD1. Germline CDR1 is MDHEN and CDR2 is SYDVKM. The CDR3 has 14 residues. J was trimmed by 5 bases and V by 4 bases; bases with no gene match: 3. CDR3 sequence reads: CASSSGTGHQPQHF. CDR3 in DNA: TGTGCCAGCAGTTCCGGGACAGGGCATCAGCCCCAGCATTTT. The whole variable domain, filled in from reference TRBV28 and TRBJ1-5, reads DVKVTQSSRYLVKRTGEKVFLECVQDMDHENMFWYRQDPGLGLRLIYFSYDVKMKEKGDIPEGYSVSREKKERFSLILESASTNQTSMYLCASSSGTGHQPQHFGDGTRLSIL.

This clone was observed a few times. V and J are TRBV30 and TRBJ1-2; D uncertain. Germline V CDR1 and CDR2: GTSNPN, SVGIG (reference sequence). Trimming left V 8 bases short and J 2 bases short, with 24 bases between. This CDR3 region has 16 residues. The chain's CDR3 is CAAEGLQERLNYGYTF. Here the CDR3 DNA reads TGTGCCGCAGAAGGCCTGCAAGAACGATTGAACTATGGCTACACCTTC.

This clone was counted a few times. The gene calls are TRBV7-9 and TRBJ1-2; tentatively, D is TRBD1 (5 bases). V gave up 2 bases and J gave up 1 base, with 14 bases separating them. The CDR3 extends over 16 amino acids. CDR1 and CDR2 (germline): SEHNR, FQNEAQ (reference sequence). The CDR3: CASSLSTGPFNYGYTF. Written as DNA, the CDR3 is TGTGCCAGCAGCTTATCGACGGGACCTTTTAACTATGGCTACACCTTC.

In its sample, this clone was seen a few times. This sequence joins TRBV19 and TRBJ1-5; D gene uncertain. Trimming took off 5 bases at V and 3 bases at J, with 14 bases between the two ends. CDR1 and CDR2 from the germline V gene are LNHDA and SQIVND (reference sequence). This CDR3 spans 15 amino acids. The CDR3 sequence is CASSFLDANNQPQHF. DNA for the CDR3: TGTGCCAGTAGTTTCCTCGACGCCAACAATCAGCCCCAGCATTTT.

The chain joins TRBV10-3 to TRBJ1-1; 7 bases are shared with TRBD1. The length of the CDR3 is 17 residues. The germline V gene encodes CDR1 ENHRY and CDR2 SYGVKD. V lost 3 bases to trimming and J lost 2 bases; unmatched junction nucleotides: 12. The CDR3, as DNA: TGTGCCATCAGTGATAGACAGGGACCTGGGGGAAACACTGAAGCTTTCTTT. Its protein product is CAISDRQGPGGNTEAFF.

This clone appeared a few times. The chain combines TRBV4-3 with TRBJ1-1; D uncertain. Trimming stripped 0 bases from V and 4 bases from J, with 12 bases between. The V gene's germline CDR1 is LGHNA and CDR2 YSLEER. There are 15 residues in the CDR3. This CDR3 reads CASSQDEGRVTEAFF. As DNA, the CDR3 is TGCGCCAGCAGCCAAGATGAGGGTAGGGTCACTGAAGCTTTCTTT.

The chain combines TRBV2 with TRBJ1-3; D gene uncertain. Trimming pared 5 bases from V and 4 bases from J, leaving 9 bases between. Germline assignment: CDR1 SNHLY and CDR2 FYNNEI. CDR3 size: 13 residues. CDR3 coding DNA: TGTGCCAGCAGTCGGTTTTGGGGAAACACCATATATTTT. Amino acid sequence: CASSRFWGNTIYF.

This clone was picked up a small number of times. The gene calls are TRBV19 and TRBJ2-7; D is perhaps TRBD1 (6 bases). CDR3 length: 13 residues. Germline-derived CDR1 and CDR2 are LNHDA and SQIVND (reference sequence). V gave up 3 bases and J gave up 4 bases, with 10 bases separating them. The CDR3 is CASSIGTRYEQYF. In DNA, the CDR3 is TGTGCCAGTAGTATTGGGACAAGATACGAGCAGTACTTC.

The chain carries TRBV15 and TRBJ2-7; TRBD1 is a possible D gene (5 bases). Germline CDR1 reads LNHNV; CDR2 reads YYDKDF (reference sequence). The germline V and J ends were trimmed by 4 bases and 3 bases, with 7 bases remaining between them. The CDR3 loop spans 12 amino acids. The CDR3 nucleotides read TGTGCCACCAGCAAAGGACACTACGAGCAGTACTTC. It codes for CATSKGHYEQYF.

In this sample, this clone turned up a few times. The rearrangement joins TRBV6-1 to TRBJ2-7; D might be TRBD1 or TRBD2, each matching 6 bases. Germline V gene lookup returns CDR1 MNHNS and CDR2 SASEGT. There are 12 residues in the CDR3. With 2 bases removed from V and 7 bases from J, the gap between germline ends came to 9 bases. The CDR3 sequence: CASSELGGEQYF. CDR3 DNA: TGTGCCAGCAGTGAATTAGGGGGGGAGCAGTACTTC.

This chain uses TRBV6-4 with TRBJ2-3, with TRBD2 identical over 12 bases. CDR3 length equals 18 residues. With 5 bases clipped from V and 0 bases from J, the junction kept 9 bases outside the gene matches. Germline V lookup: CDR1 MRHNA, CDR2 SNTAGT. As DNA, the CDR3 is TGTGCCAGCAGTTCTGGGACTAGCGGGTACCCTAGCACAGATACGCAGTATTTT. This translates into CASSSGTSGYPSTDTQYF.

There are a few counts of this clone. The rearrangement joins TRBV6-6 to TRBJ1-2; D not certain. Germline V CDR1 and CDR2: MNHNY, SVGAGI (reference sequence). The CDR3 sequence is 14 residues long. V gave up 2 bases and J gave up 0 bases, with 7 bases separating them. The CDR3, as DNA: TGTGCCAGCAGTTACGGCGTTACTAACTATGGCTACACCTTC. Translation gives CASSYGVTNYGYTF.

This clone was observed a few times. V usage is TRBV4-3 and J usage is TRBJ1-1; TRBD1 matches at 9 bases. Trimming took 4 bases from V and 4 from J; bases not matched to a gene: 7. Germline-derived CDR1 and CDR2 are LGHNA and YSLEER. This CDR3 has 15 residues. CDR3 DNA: TGCGCCAGCAGCCCCTACAGGGGGCTGGGCACTGAAGCTTTCTTT. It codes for CASSPYRGLGTEAFF.

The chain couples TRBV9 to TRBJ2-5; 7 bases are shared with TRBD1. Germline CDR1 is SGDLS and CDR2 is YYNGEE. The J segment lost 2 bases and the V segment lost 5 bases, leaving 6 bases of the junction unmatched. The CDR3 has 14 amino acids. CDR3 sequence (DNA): TGTGCCAGCAGTGAAACAGGGGTACAAGAGACCCAGTACTTC. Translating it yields CASSETGVQETQYF.

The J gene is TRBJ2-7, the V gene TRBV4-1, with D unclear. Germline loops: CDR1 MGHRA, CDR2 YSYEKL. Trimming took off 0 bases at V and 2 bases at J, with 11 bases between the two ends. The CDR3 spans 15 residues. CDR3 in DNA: TGCGCCAGCAGCCAAGATTCCGGCGGCACCTACGAGCAGTACTTC. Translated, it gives CASSQDSGGTYEQYF.

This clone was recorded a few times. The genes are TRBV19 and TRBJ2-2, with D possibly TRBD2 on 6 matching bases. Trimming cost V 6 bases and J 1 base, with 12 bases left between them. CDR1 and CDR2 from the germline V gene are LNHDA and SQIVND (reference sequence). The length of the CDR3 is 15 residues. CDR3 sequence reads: CASSFGTLNTGELFF. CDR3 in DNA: TGTGCCAGTAGCTTCGGGACTCTGAACACCGGGGAGCTGTTTTTT.

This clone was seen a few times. The CDR3 sequence is CASRPPGLNNYGYTF. DNA of the CDR3: TGTGCCAGCAGGCCCCCGGGACTTAACAACTATGGCTACACCTTC. V and J are TRBV6-5 and TRBJ1-2, with D possibly being TRBD1 (5 bases). This CDR3 is 15 amino acids long. V was trimmed by 6 bases and J by 2 bases, leaving 16 bases between them. Germline CDR1 reads MNHEY; CDR2 reads SVGAGI.

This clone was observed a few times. CDR3 in DNA: TGCAGCGTTGAAGATCTCGAGCTTAACTATGGCTACACCTTC. It is translated as CSVEDLELNYGYTF. The chain joins TRBV29-1 to TRBJ1-2; D ambiguous. Trimming pared 0 bases from V and 1 base from J, leaving 9 bases between. The CDR3 has 14 residues. In germline, CDR1 is SQVTM, CDR2 ANQGSEA.

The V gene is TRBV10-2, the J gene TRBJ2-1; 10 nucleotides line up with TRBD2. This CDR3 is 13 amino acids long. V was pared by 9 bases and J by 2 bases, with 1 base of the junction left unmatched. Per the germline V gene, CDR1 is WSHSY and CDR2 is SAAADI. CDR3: CASTSGAYNEQFF. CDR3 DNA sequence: TGCGCCAGTACTAGCGGGGCCTACAATGAGCAGTTCTTC.

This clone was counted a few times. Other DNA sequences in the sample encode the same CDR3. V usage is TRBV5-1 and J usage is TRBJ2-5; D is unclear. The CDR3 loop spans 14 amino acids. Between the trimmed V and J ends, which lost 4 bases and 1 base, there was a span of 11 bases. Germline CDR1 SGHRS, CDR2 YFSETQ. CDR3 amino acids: CASSGTSLQETQYF. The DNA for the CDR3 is TGCGCCAGCAGCGGAACCTCGCTCCAAGAGACCCAGTACTTC.

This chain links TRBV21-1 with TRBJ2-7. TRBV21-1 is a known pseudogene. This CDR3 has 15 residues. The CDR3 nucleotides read TGTGCCAGCAGTCACGTAGTACACGTGTTAGACGAGCAGTACTTC. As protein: CASSHVVHVLDEQYF.

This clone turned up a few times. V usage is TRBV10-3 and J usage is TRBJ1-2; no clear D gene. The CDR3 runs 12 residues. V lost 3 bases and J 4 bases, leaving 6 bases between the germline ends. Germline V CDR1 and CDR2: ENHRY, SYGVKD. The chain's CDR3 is CAISETAYGYTF. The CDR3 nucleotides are TGTGCCATCAGTGAAACCGCCTATGGCTACACCTTC.

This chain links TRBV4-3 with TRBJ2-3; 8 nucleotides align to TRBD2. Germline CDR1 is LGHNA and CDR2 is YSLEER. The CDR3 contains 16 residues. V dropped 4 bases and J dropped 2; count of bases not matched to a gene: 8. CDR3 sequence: CASSPRVAGPTDTQYF. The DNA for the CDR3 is TGCGCCAGCAGCCCCCGGGTAGCGGGGCCCACAGATACGCAGTATTTT.

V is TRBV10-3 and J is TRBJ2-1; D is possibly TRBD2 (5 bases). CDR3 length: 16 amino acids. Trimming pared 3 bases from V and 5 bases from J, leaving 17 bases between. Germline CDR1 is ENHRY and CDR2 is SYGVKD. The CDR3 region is CAISDNSRTANNEQFF. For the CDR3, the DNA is TGTGCCATCAGTGATAATTCGAGGACTGCGAACAATGAGCAGTTCTTC.